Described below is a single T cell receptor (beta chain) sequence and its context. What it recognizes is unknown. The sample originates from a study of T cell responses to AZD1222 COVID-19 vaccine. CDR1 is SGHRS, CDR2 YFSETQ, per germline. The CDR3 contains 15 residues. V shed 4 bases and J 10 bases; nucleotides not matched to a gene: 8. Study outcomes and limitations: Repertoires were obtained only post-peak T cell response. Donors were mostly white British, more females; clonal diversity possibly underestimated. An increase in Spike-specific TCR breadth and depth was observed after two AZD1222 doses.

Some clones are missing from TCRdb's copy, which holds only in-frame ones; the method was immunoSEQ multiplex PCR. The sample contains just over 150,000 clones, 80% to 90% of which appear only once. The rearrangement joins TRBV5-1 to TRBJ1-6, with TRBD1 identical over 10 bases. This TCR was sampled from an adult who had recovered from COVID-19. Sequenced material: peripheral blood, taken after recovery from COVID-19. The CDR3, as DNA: TGCGCCAGCAGCCCTTCGACAGGGGGCGGCTCACCCCTCCACTTT. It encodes CASSPSTGGGSPLHF. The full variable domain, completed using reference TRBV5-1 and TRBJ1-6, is KAGVTQTPRYLIKTRGQQVTLSCSPISGHRSVSWYQQTPGQGLQFLFEYFSETQRNKGNFPGRFSGRQFSNSRSEMNVSTLELGDSALYLCASSPSTGGGSPLHFGNGTRLTVT.